This T cell receptor (beta chain) was observed in a study of blood T cell repertoires in COVID-19 (dated by TCRdb to about 2020). About the investigation overall: Samples covering the acute and convalescent phases of COVID-19 were provided by collaborators in the United States, Italy and Spain. The material from the prospective study consisted of cDNA or gDNA derived from T cells, B-cell-depleted T cells, or PBMCs. The dataset comprised deeply sampled blood TCRbeta repertoires from subjects exposed to, actively infected with, or recovered from COVID-19. A freely available public database, intended as a resource for researchers studying the immune response to SARS-CoV-2, is where the repertoires were released. Samples came from the ongoing ImmuneRACE study (first 160 participants) plus 1,254 subjects from 6 global collaborators. The sample metadata nearly always contained a de-identified subject ID, COVID-19 status, age in years and sex. Where available, HLA class I and class II types were taken from metadata supplied by the sample provider and were not determined by assay-based typing. Findings and caveats that apply to the study as a whole: The quantity of clinical and demographic metadata differed by source and by participant and was supplied without curation.

From cysteine to phenylalanine, the CDR3 is 11 amino acids long. Of the read, only the CDR3 DNA is kept; its 33 bases are in frame from base 1. Cut back by 8 bases and 11 bases, the V and J ends lie 15 bases apart. Looking up the germline V gene yields CDR1 MNHEY and CDR2 SVGAGI. In the prospective study, participants were about 18 to 100 years old, resided in approximately 25 geographic areas of the United States, and were enrolled through a virtual design. In the prospective study, cohorts were assigned on the basis of participant-reported clinical history obtained from a screening survey and a study questionnaire. ImmuneRACE Cohort 3 recovered participants were defined by two consecutive negative NP/OP PCR tests, healthcare professional clearance, or symptom resolution. In the prospective study, mobile phlebotomists collected whole blood, serum and a nasopharyngeal or oropharyngeal swab from each participant. Over a roughly two-month period, participants in the prospective study had the option of providing additional blood draws and questionnaires. Blood samples from the prospective study were shipped frozen or at room temperature prior to DNA extraction.

Worth noting for this clone: The antigen it binds to is not known. No quality values exist for individual bases; no much larger clone is one base distant.

TCRbeta CDR3 regions were amplified from genomic DNA by means of the immunoSEQ Assay, a bias-controlled multiplex PCR. Turning to the authors' computational methods: The number of nucleated cells in each sample was estimated from the amplification of reference gene primers within the assay. Sequence reads were collapsed and filtered to measure the absolute abundance of every unique TCRbeta CDR3 rearrangement. For each sample, productive Simpson clonality was calculated as the square root of Simpson's diversity index across productive rearrangements. TCRdb obtained this table from immuneACCESS and retained in-frame rearrangements with V and J assigned. These tables miss some clones; where compared with another copy, unresolved V genes account for less than half of the shortfall, and the remainder is unexplained. Clonal size and the V and J genes are those of that table, whereas D and trimming came from the DNA. Across this sample there are about 220,000 clones, with 70% to 85% seen only once. The ten top clones hold about 3.4% of the sample.

The chain joins TRBV6-5 to TRBJ1-1, with no confidently assigned D gene. The clonotype originates from a woman aged 55-69 years who had recovered from COVID-19. The material sequenced was PBMCs or T cells enriched from blood (not recorded which). CDR3 protein: CASVTPNRAFF. The DNA sequence is TGTGCCAGCGTCACCCCAAATCGGGCTTTCTTT.